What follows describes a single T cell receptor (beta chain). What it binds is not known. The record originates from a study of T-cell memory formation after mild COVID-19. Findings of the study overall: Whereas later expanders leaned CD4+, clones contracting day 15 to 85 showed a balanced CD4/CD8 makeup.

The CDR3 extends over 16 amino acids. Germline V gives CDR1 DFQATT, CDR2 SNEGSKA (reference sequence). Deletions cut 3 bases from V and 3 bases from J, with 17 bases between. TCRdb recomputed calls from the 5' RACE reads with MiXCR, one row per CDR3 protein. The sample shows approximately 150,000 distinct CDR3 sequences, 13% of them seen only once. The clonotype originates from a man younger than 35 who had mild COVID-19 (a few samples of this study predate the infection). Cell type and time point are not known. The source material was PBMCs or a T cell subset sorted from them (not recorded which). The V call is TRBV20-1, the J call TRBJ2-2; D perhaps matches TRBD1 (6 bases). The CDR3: CSASATGHRDTGELFF. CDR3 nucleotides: TGCAGTGCTAGCGCCACAGGGCATCGGGACACCGGGGAGCTGTTTTTT.